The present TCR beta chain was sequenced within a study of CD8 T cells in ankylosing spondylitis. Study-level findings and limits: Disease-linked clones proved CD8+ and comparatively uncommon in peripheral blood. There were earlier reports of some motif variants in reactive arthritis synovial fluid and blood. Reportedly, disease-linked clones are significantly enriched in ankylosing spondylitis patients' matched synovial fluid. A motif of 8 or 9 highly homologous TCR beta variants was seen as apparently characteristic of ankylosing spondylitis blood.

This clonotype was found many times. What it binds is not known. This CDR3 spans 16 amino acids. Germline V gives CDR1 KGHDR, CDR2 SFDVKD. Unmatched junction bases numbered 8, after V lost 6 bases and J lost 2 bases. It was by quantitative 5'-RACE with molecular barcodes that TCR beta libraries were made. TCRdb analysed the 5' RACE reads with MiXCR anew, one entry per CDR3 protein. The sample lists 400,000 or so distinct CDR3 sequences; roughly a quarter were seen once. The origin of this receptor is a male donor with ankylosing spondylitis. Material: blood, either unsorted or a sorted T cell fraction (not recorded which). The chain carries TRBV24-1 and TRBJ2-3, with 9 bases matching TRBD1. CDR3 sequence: CATSPDRDRVTDTQYF. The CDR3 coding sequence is TGTGCCACCAGTCCTGACCGGGACAGGGTCACAGATACGCAGTATTTT.